Below, 28 T cell receptor beta chains from the same sample are listed, as sequenced in a study of CD8 T cells in Susac syndrome. It was with random hexamers that about 0.45 to 1 ug RNA was reverse transcribed. TCRdb processed the immunoSEQ multiplex PCR reads anew with MiXCR; each CDR3 protein has one entry. The sample contains tens of thousands of distinct CDR3 sequences, approximately 94% of which appear only once. Sequencing was carried out using CD4+ T cells from PBMCs. The receptors stem from a human donor with Susac syndrome.

The genes are TRBV30 and TRBJ2-6; either TRBD1 or TRBD2 may supply D (5 bases each). Germline values: CDR1 GTSNPN, CDR2 SVGIG (reference sequence). The ends were cut back, 1 base at V and 0 bases at J, with 19 bases in the middle. There are 19 residues in the CDR3. The CDR3 bases are TGTGCCTGGAGTGCACCCCGGGGACGGATGTACTCTGGGGCCAACGTCCTGACTTTC. Translated, it gives CAWSAPRGRMYSGANVLTF.

The chain combines TRBV5-1 with TRBJ2-7; 8 nucleotides line up with TRBD1. V dropped 6 bases and J dropped 2; count of bases not matched to a gene: 10. Germline V CDR1 and CDR2: SGHRS, YFSETQ. The CDR3 is 15 residues long. This chain's CDR3 is CASTFEGQGPYEQYF. The DNA for the CDR3 is TGCGCCAGCACCTTTGAAGGACAGGGTCCCTACGAGCAGTACTTC.

A note on this clonotype: Sequence at one end of the junction differs from germline and may be a read error. The rearrangement links TRBV2 to TRBJ2-7; maybe TRBD2 (6 bases). CDR1 and CDR2 from the germline V gene are SNHLY and FYNNEI. The CDR3 extends over 15 amino acids. The CDR3 nucleotides read TGTGCCAGCTCCCAAAGAGGAGGGATTGTCTACAAGCAGTACTTC. Amino acids: CASSQRGGIVYKQYF.

The gene calls are TRBV7-9 and TRBJ2-1; D may be TRBD1 (5 bases). From germline, CDR1 is SEHNR and CDR2 FQNEAQ (reference sequence). The CDR3 contains 14 residues. V lost 6 bases and J 5 bases, leaving 14 bases between the germline ends. CDR3 loop: CASSGAYPNNEQFF. CDR3 in DNA: TGTGCCAGCAGTGGGGCCTACCCAAACAATGAGCAGTTCTTC.

The rearrangement joins TRBV19 to TRBJ2-2; 13 bases map to TRBD2. The CDR3 covers 16 residues. The germline V gene has CDR1 LNHDA and CDR2 SQIVND (reference sequence). The V and J ends lost 8 bases and 6 bases, in that order; junction bases with no gene match: 9. The CDR3 bases are TGTGCCAGTTCGGGACTAGCGGGGACTAAGGCCGGGGAGCTGTTTTTT. Its translation: CASSGLAGTKAGELFF.

This chain uses TRBV30 with TRBJ1-5; D might be TRBD1 (6 bases). The CDR3 runs 13 residues. Germline CDR1 GTSNPN, CDR2 SVGIG (reference sequence). Trimming took off 1 base at V and 5 bases at J, with 9 bases between the two ends. CDR3 residues: CAWSADSDQPQHF. CDR3 coding DNA: TGTGCCTGGAGTGCGGACAGCGATCAGCCCCAGCATTTT.

In DNA form, the CDR3 reads TGTGCCAGCAGTTTATTCGGTATCTCCTACGAGCAGTACTTC. Residues: CASSLFGISYEQYF. The chain recombines TRBV28 with TRBJ2-7; D is undetermined. With 1 base removed from V and 0 bases from J, the gap between germline ends came to 7 bases. CDR1 is MDHEN, CDR2 SYDVKM, per germline. The CDR3 length is 14 residues.

This chain links TRBV7-8 with TRBJ2-5, with a tentative D call TRBD2 (5 bases). Germline CDR1 and CDR2: SGHVS and FQNEAQ. The CDR3 totals 14 residues. V gave up 4 bases and J gave up 2 bases, with 11 bases separating them. The CDR3 loop reads CASSSDRLQETQYF. In DNA, the CDR3 is TGTGCCAGCAGCTCTGATAGACTACAAGAGACCCAGTACTTC. Together with reference TRBV7-8 and TRBJ2-5, the CDR3 gives the full variable domain: GAGVSQSPRYKVAKRGQDVALRCDPISGHVSLFWYQQALGQGPEFLTYFQNEAQLDKSGLPSDRFFAERPEGSVSTLKIQRTQQEDSAVYLCASSSDRLQETQYFGPGTRLLVL.

This clonotype appeared a single time. V is TRBV4-3 and J is TRBJ2-3, with TRBD1 identical over 8 bases. The CDR3 loop spans 15 amino acids. Germline CDR1 LGHNA, CDR2 YSLEER. Trimming removed 1 base from V and 6 bases from J; junction bases left unmatched: 6. The CDR3 here is CASSQAPGQGDTQYF. The CDR3 DNA reads as TGCGCCAGCAGCCAAGCCCCTGGACAGGGCGATACGCAGTATTTT.

The chain couples TRBV5-6 to TRBJ2-5; tentatively, D is TRBD1 (6 bases). CDR3 size: 15 residues. Germline V gene data show CDR1 as SGHDT and CDR2 as YYEEEE. Trimming cost V 4 bases and J 5 bases, with 18 bases left between them. The CDR3 bases are TGTGCCAGCAGCCAATACAGGGTTAGTAAGGAGACCCAGTACTTC. It specifies CASSQYRVSKETQYF. The full variable domain, rest sourced from reference TRBV5-6 and TRBJ2-5, is DAGVTQSPTHLIKTRGQQVTLRCSPKSGHDTVSWYQQALGQGPQFIFQYYEEEERQRGNFPDRFSGHQFPNYSSELNVNALLLGDSALYLCASSQYRVSKETQYFGPGTRLLVL.

The chain carries TRBV7-9 and TRBJ2-5, with TRBD2 matching over 9 bases. Germline V gene data show CDR1 as SEHNR and CDR2 as FQNEAQ (reference sequence). The V and J ends lost 5 bases and 2 bases, in that order; junction bases with no gene match: 15. CDR3 length: 18 amino acids. The CDR3 protein is CASSRPVSGGRAQETQYF. The CDR3 nucleotides are TGTGCCAGCAGCCGCCCGGTCTCTGGCGGGAGGGCACAAGAGACCCAGTACTTC.

The rearrangement links TRBV2 to TRBJ1-2, with 7 bases matching TRBD1. Trimming took 5 bases from V and 5 from J; bases not matched to a gene: 8. Germline V gives CDR1 SNHLY, CDR2 FYNNEI. The CDR3 has 14 residues. CDR3 sequence reads: CASSPRQGRYGYTF. For the CDR3, the DNA is TGTGCCAGCAGTCCCCGACAGGGACGGTATGGCTACACCTTC.

This clonotype was counted a few times. This chain connects TRBV9 to TRBJ1-5; TRBD1 is a possible D gene (6 bases). Germline V gives CDR1 SGDLS, CDR2 YYNGEE. The CDR3 contains 13 residues. Trimming shortened V by 1 base and J by 4 bases, and 6 bases separated the two germline ends. The CDR3, as DNA: TGTGCCAGCAGCGTACAGGGGAATCAGCCCCAGCATTTT. This gives the protein CASSVQGNQPQHF.

The V gene is TRBV9, the J gene TRBJ2-5, with TRBD2 matching 8 bases. Unmatched junction bases numbered 1, after V lost 1 base and J lost 5 bases. The CDR3 contains 13 residues. Germline V gene data show CDR1 as SGDLS and CDR2 as YYNGEE. CDR3 nucleotide sequence: TGTGCCAGCAGCGTAAGCGGGGGTGAGACCCAGTACTTC. Its translation is CASSVSGGETQYF.

The rearrangement joins TRBV12-3 or TRBV12-4 to TRBJ2-5; no reliable D call. The V gene lost 1 base and the J gene lost 1 base, with 10 bases spanning the gap. The CDR3 covers 15 residues. CDR3 nucleotide sequence: TGTGCCAGCAGTTTAGTGGCACCGATCCAAGAGACCCAGTACTTC. This codes for CASSLVAPIQETQYF.

The chain employs TRBV3-1 and TRBJ1-1, with D tentatively TRBD1 (5 bases). Germline CDR1 reads LGHDT; CDR2 reads YNNKEL (reference sequence). The CDR3 is 13 amino acids. V dropped 3 bases and J dropped 4 bases, with 9 bases sitting between them. The DNA of the CDR3 is TGTGCCAGCAGCCATCGGACACCCACTGAAGCTTTCTTT. Its translation: CASSHRTPTEAFF. Using reference TRBV3-1 and TRBJ1-1 for the parts outside the CDR3, the full variable domain is DTAVSQTPKYLVTQMGNDKSIKCEQNLGHDTMYWYKQDSKKFLKIMFSYNNKELIINETVPNRFSPKSPDKAHLNLHINSLELGDSAVYFCASSHRTPTEAFFGQGTRLTVV.

The CDR3 reads CASSFSGTGQQETQYF. The DNA of the CDR3 is TGTGCCAGCAGCTTCTCCGGGACAGGACAGCAAGAGACCCAGTACTTC. This sequence joins TRBV7-6 and TRBJ2-5, with 8 bases identical to TRBD1. This CDR3 is 16 amino acids long. Trimming took 3 bases from V and 2 from J; bases not matched to a gene: 8. Germline V gene sequence: CDR1 SGHVS, CDR2 FNYEAQ.

This clonotype was observed a single time. The CDR3 DNA sequence: TGTGCCACCAGTAGGGCGGACCAAAACCAAGAGACCCAGTACTTC. Translating gives CATSRADQNQETQYF. V and J are TRBV24-1 and TRBJ2-5; no firm D call. The CDR3 is made up of 15 amino acids. Trimming removed 6 bases from V and 0 bases from J, with 13 bases in between. Germline V gene lookup returns CDR1 KGHDR and CDR2 SFDVKD.

J is TRBJ2-7 and V is TRBV30; the D is unclear. The V gene's germline CDR1 is GTSNPN and CDR2 SVGIG (reference sequence). Trimming shortened V by 3 bases and J by 7 bases, and 10 bases separated the two germline ends. CDR3 length: 11 amino acids. For the CDR3, the DNA is TGTGCCTGGAGGAAGGTCCGGGAGCAGTACTTC. Its protein product is CAWRKVREQYF. The full variable domain, with the rest looked up from reference TRBV30 and TRBJ2-7, is SQTIHQWPATLVQPVGSPLSLECTVEGTSNPNLYWYRQAAGRGLQLLFYSVGIGQISSEVPQNLSASRPQDRQFILSSKKLLLSDSGFYLCAWRKVREQYFGPGTRLTVT.

The rearrangement joins TRBV20-1 to TRBJ2-7; TRBD2 matches 7 bases. With V trimmed by 6 bases and J by 7 bases, 18 bases remained unmatched. The CDR3 spans 15 residues. CDR1 is DFQATT and CDR2 is SNEGSKA in the germline V gene (reference sequence). The CDR3 here is CSAPHRDYLSWEQYF. The CDR3 region has the DNA TGCAGTGCCCCTCATCGGGACTACCTCTCGTGGGAGCAGTACTTC.

This clonotype has just one count. The CDR3 bases are TGTGCCAGCAGCTTAAGCCCCTATGGCTACACCTTC. This codes for CASSLSPYGYTF. The gene calls are TRBV7-2 and TRBJ1-2; D gene unclear. CDR1 and CDR2 (germline): SGHTA, FQGNSA. The CDR3 has 12 residues. Trimming removed 2 bases at V and 4 bases at J, with 5 bases between.

The V gene is TRBV27, the J gene TRBJ2-7, with TRBD2 identical over 8 bases. The junction had 0 bases not matched to a gene; V was cut back by 0 bases and J by 2 bases. Germline CDR1 and CDR2: MNHEY and SMNVEV (reference sequence). The CDR3 runs 14 residues. CDR3 amino acids: CASSLSRGAYEQYF. In DNA, the CDR3 is TGTGCCAGCAGTTTATCGCGGGGGGCCTACGAGCAGTACTTC.

V and J are TRBV5-6 and TRBJ1-2; the D gene is possibly TRBD1 (5 bases). The CDR3 consists of 15 residues. Trimming took off 4 bases at V and 4 bases at J, with 17 bases between the two ends. Germline V gene data show CDR1 as SGHDT and CDR2 as YYEEEE. The DNA for the CDR3 is TGTGCCAGCAGCGGTGGACGGACCCAGGGCTATGGCTACACCTTC. Translating it yields CASSGGRTQGYGYTF.

The CDR3 reads CASRHSGVASNQPQHF. CDR3 bases: TGTGCCAGCAGGCACTCAGGGGTAGCGAGCAATCAGCCCCAGCATTTT. The V and J genes are TRBV28 and TRBJ1-5, with D tentatively TRBD1 (6 bases). V lost 6 bases and J 1 base, leaving 16 bases between the germline ends. The germline gives CDR1 MDHEN, CDR2 SYDVKM. There are 16 residues in the CDR3.

The V and J genes are TRBV27 and TRBJ2-7; D unresolved. Trimming left V 3 bases short and J 2 bases short, with 11 bases between. The CDR3 contains 14 residues. Germline V gives CDR1 MNHEY, CDR2 SMNVEV (reference sequence). CDR3 in amino acids: CASSLYGPAYEQYF. In nucleotides, the CDR3 is TGTGCCAGCAGTTTGTACGGGCCCGCCTACGAGCAGTACTTC.

The genes are TRBV6-2 or TRBV6-3 and TRBJ2-1; TRBD1 agrees at 7 bases. After removal of 6 bases from V and 5 bases from J, the junction contained 7 bases not matched to a gene. This CDR3 has 14 amino acids. Germline V CDR1 and CDR2: MNHEY, SVGEGT. Here the CDR3 reads CASRRTGTDNEQFF. Here the CDR3 DNA reads TGTGCCAGCAGGCGGACAGGAACCGACAATGAGCAGTTCTTC.

This clonotype was seen once. This chain joins TRBV20-1 and TRBJ1-3; D ambiguous. V dropped 5 bases and J dropped 0 bases, with 14 bases sitting between them. This CDR3 contains 15 residues. CDR1 is DFQATT, CDR2 SNEGSKA, per germline (reference sequence). Written as DNA, the CDR3 is TGCAGTGCTCTCGAACTCATACTCTCTGGAAACACCATATATTTT. Its protein product is CSALELILSGNTIYF.

This sequence joins TRBV19 and TRBJ2-2; D possibly corresponds to TRBD2 (6 bases). Trimming took off 7 bases at V and 6 bases at J, with 18 bases between the two ends. This CDR3 comprises 15 residues. Germline V gene data show CDR1 as LNHDA and CDR2 as SQIVND (reference sequence). The CDR3 loop reads CASKGGTVVAGELFF. The DNA of the CDR3 is TGTGCCAGTAAAGGCGGGACGGTGGTCGCCGGGGAGCTGTTTTTT. The complete variable domain, with remaining parts taken from reference TRBV19 and TRBJ2-2, reads DGGITQSPKYLFRKEGQNVTLSCEQNLNHDAMYWYRQDPGQGLRLIYYSQIVNDFQKGDIAEGYSVSREKKESFPLTVTSAQKNPTAFYLCASKGGTVVAGELFFGEGSRLTVL.